Below, 4 T cell receptor beta chains from the same sample are listed, as sequenced in a study of T cell repertoires in cytomegalovirus infection. A single record per CDR3 protein comes from TCRdb applying MiXCR to the reads. The sample includes about 310,000 distinct CDR3 sequences, roughly a sixth seen only once; the top ten take about 11%. The sample was PBMCs. The receptors come from a human donor in good health (CMV status not recorded). Some clones in this sample may be carry-over from other donors' samples.

Only a few counts were recorded for this clonotype. The junction does not match germline at one end; this may be a read error. This chain links TRBV28 with TRBJ2-5; TRBD1 might be the D (5 bases). CDR1 is MDHEN and CDR2 is SYDVKM in the germline V gene. This CDR3 spans 11 amino acids. The DNA for the CDR3 is TGTGCCAGTATGAGAGGTGGACAACAGAACTTC. Its translation is CASMRGGQQNF.

This clonotype was counted many times. This chain uses TRBV27 with TRBJ2-7; D ambiguous. The germline V gene encodes CDR1 MNHEY and CDR2 SMNVEV (reference sequence). This CDR3 region has 12 residues. V was trimmed by 8 bases and J by 5 bases, leaving 13 bases between them. CDR3 amino acids: CASGHRSNEQYF. DNA of the CDR3: TGTGCCAGCGGCCACCGATCCAACGAGCAGTACTTC.

The chain carries TRBV24-1 and TRBJ1-5; the match to TRBD1 covers 7 bases. CDR3 length: 16 amino acids. Germline V CDR1 and CDR2: KGHDR, SFDVKD. V shed 6 bases and J 6 bases; nucleotides not matched to a gene: 13. CDR3 nucleotide sequence: TGTGCCACCAGTACCTCCAGGGGGGGAGACAGTCAGCCCCAGCATTTT. Translation gives CATSTSRGGDSQPQHF.

V and J are TRBV3-1 and TRBJ2-3; 12 positions match TRBD2. The CDR3 extends over 19 amino acids. The germline gives CDR1 LGHDT, CDR2 YNNKEL (reference sequence). V was clipped by 3 bases and J by 0 bases; unmatched bases: 10. CDR3 loop: CASSQLAGGHAPSTDTQYF. CDR3 nucleotide sequence: TGTGCCAGCAGCCAGCTAGCGGGGGGGCATGCACCTAGCACAGATACGCAGTATTTT.